Presented here are 12 T cell receptor beta chains from one specimen sequenced in a study of CD8 T cells in Susac syndrome. A quantity of roughly 0.5 to 1 ug RNA underwent reverse transcription using random hexamers. TCRdb re-analysed the immunoSEQ multiplex PCR reads in MiXCR, keeping a single row per CDR3 protein. The repertoire has a few hundred thousand distinct CDR3 sequences, approximately 95% of them found once; the top ten carry approximately 0.082%. Sequencing was performed on CD4+ T cells from PBMCs. These receptors all come from a human donor with multiple sclerosis.

The V call is TRBV30, the J call TRBJ1-1, with a weak D call TRBD1 (5 bases). Germline loops: CDR1 GTSNPN, CDR2 SVGIG (reference sequence). The CDR3 is 15 residues long. V lost 0 bases, J lost 0 bases, and 11 bases lay in between. The CDR3 nucleotides are TGTGCCTGGAGTGTACATCAGGGAGTGAACACTGAAGCTTTCTTT. Translated: CAWSVHQGVNTEAFF.

The J gene is TRBJ1-6, the V gene TRBV30, with no clear D. With 3 bases removed from V and 10 bases from J, the gap between germline ends came to 10 bases. Per the germline V gene, CDR1 is GTSNPN and CDR2 is SVGIG (reference sequence). This CDR3 has 12 residues. This CDR3 is CAWSLGVSPLHF. As DNA, the CDR3 is TGTGCCTGGAGCCTGGGCGTATCACCCCTCCACTTT.

The chain links TRBV18 to TRBJ2-7; possible D gene TRBD1, 5 bases. This CDR3 spans 15 amino acids. Germline V lookup: CDR1 KGHSH, CDR2 LQKENI. The V end lost 2 bases, the J end lost 2 bases, and 13 bases lay between the germline ends. The CDR3 region has the DNA TGTGCCAGCTCACCAGCAGGGATAGGAGCCTACGAGCAGTACTTC. Amino acids: CASSPAGIGAYEQYF. Full variable domain (rest looked up from reference TRBV18 and TRBJ2-7): NAGVMQNPRHLVRRRGQEARLRCSPMKGHSHVYWYRQLPEEGLKFMVYLQKENIIDESGMPKERFSAEFPKEGPSILRIQQVVRGDSAAYFCASSPAGIGAYEQYFGPGTRLTVT.

V usage is TRBV7-2 and J usage is TRBJ2-3; D is ambiguous. Looked up from germline, CDR1 is SGHTA and CDR2 is FQGNSA. This CDR3 region has 14 residues. Trimming cost V 3 bases and J 2 bases, with 9 bases left between them. The CDR3 spells CASSFGSSTDTQYF. CDR3 sequence (DNA): TGTGCCAGCAGCTTTGGCAGCTCCACAGATACGCAGTATTTT.

The rearrangement joins TRBV12-3 or TRBV12-4 to TRBJ2-6; D is ambiguous. V gave up 3 bases and J gave up 8 bases, with 8 bases separating them. The length of the CDR3 is 13 residues. CDR3 sequence (DNA): TGTGCCAGCAGTTTTGTGGGGTCCAACGTCCTGACTTTC. Translating gives CASSFVGSNVLTF.

V and J are TRBV10-1 and TRBJ2-3; no firm D call. Trimming cost V 5 bases and J 4 bases, with 16 bases left between them. The CDR3 is 15 amino acids. CDR1 WNHNN and CDR2 SYGVQD come from the germline V gene (reference sequence). In DNA form, the CDR3 reads TGCGCCAGCAGTATTCACCCTATCCCCCCAGATACGCAGTATTTT. It yields the protein CASSIHPIPPDTQYF.

The chain combines TRBV12-3 or TRBV12-4 with TRBJ2-3; no firm D call. The CDR3 spans 12 residues. V was clipped by 6 bases and J by 5 bases, with 9 bases between them. The CDR3 DNA sequence: TGTGCCAGCAGACCCTTAGGAGATACGCAGTATTTT. Translation gives CASRPLGDTQYF.

V usage is TRBV9 and J usage is TRBJ2-5; 7 positions match TRBD1. Germline CDR1 reads SGDLS; CDR2 reads YYNGEE. Trimming removed 0 bases from V and 5 bases from J; junction bases left unmatched: 4. CDR3 size: 14 residues. In DNA, the CDR3 is TGTGCCAGCAGCGTAGGACAGGGTCGGGAGACCCAGTACTTC. It is translated as CASSVGQGRETQYF. The variable domain in full, completed from reference TRBV9 and TRBJ2-5, reads DSGVTQTPKHLITATGQRVTLRCSPRSGDLSVYWYQQSLDQGLQFLIQYYNGEERAKGNILERFSAQQFPDLHSELNLSSLELGDSALYFCASSVGQGRETQYFGPGTRLLVL.

This chain's CDR3 is CSVGGQSTGELFF. DNA of the CDR3: TGCAGCGTTGGGGGACAGAGCACCGGGGAGCTGTTTTTT. J is TRBJ2-2 and V is TRBV29-1; 7 nucleotides line up with TRBD1. Looked up from germline, CDR1 is SQVTM and CDR2 is ANQGSEA. CDR3 length: 13 amino acids. Germline trimming cut 4 bases from V and 4 bases from J; bases unmatched to any gene: 3.

As regards this clonotype: A junction boundary mismatches the germline segment, possibly from a read error. The chain carries TRBV7-9 and TRBJ1-2; TRBD1 aligns across 9 bases. The CDR3 runs to 16 residues. In germline, CDR1 is SEHNR, CDR2 FQNEAQ (reference sequence). As DNA, the CDR3 is TGTGCCAGCAGCTTCGGACAGGGGCTCCCGTTCTATGGCGACACCTTC. The encoded protein is CASSFGQGLPFYGDTF.

The J gene is TRBJ2-6, the V gene TRBV3-1, with D tentatively TRBD1 (5 bases). The CDR3 sequence is 16 residues long. The germline V gene has CDR1 LGHDT and CDR2 YNNKEL (reference sequence). Trimming cost V 4 bases and J 0 bases, with 10 bases left between them. Here the CDR3 DNA reads TGTGCCAGCAGCCTGGGGCCCAGCTCTGGGGCCAACGTCCTGACTTTC. It specifies CASSLGPSSGANVLTF.

This clonotype was seen a handful of times. This sequence joins TRBV20-1 and TRBJ2-3; D is uncertain. The V gene lost 3 bases and the J gene lost 2 bases, with 6 bases spanning the gap. CDR1 is DFQATT and CDR2 is SNEGSKA in the germline V gene (reference sequence). There are 12 residues in the CDR3. CDR3 sequence: CSARGSTDTQYF. CDR3 nucleotide sequence: TGCAGTGCTAGGGGTTCCACAGATACGCAGTATTTT.